The T cell receptor beta chain under discussion was sequenced for a study of cytomegalovirus exposure and HLA in healthy donors. Whereas donors were nominally healthy upon sampling, unrecorded immune exposures were probable. Germline lookup yields CDR1 SGHRS and CDR2 YFSETQ. Trimming took off 5 bases at V and 5 bases at J, with 7 bases between the two ends. CDR3 length: 11 residues. The PCR used 60 Vbeta and 13 Jbeta primers. Only in-frame clones appear in the TCRdb table, and some are missing; sequencing was by immunoSEQ multiplex PCR. The table shows roughly 110,000 clones, with 77% occurring only once. This clone was counted a few times.

The sequence derives from a male donor in good health and CMV-seronegative. The material sequenced was PBMCs. V is TRBV5-1 and J is TRBJ1-1; D unresolved. CDR3 nucleotide sequence: TGCGCCAGCAGTATCGGGACTGAAGCTTTCTTT. This sequence encodes CASSIGTEAFF.